Described below is a single T cell receptor (beta chain) sequence and its context. The read stops 3 residues short of the end of the CDR3; the missing end is completed from the germline J gene. Recipients received nonmyeloablative bone marrow transplants from related graft donors, with transient mixed chimerism. TCRdb's table, derived via immunoSEQ multiplex PCR, lists solely in-frame clones and lacks some. The sample table sets out tens of thousands of clones. This CDR3 is 13 amino acids long. V dropped 6 bases and J dropped 1 base, with 6 bases sitting between them. Looked up from germline, CDR1 is LNHDA and CDR2 is SQIVND (reference sequence). This entry comes from a study of Tregs in tolerant kidney transplant recipients.

The input for sequencing was CD4+ T cells from blood (PBMCs), taken 24 months after the transplant. The V gene is TRBV19, the J gene TRBJ2-2, with a tentative D call TRBD1 (5 bases). This TCR was recovered from a human patient who received a combined kidney and bone marrow transplant. Some T cells may be supplied by the graft donor. CDR3 loop: CASSTGNTGELFF. Incomplete CDR3 DNA: TGTGCCAGTAGCACAGGGAACACCGGGGAG.